This T cell receptor beta chain was found in a study of OX40 agonist ivuxolimab in advanced cancers. Looking at the study overall: Ivuxolimab, an agonistic anti-OX40 (CD134) antibody, was given to patients. Whole-study results and caveats: Partial responders at 0.1-3.0 mg/kg showed near-lowest clonal expansion. No determination was made of the antigen specificity of the expanded peripheral T cells.

Concerning this clone: What it recognizes is unknown.

People who had autoimmune disease history or systemic immunosuppression were excluded. The table came from immunoSEQ multiplex PCR; TCRdb's copy has only in-frame clones and leaves some out. Among about 94,000 clones listed, about nine tenths were seen once. Trimming took 5 bases from V and 4 from J, leaving 13 bases between them. The CDR3 contains 14 residues. From germline, CDR1 is SGHRS and CDR2 YFSETQ. V is TRBV5-1 and J is TRBJ1-5, with D perhaps matching TRBD1 (5 bases). This specimen was CD4+ or CD8+ T cells sorted from blood, taken in a trial of the OX40 agonist ivuxolimab. The TCR was taken from an adult with an advanced solid tumor such as melanoma, head and neck, liver or kidney cancer. The CDR3 loop reads CASRAVGGNQPQHF. CDR3 nucleotides: TGCGCCAGCAGAGCCGTGGGGGGGAATCAGCCCCAGCATTTT.